A selection of T cell receptor beta chains follows, all from one sample in a study of blood T cell repertoires in COVID-19. Assay used: immunoSEQ multiplex PCR; TCRdb lists only in-frame clones, some missing. The sample shows approximately 94,000 clones, less than 85% of them seen only once. The specimen sequenced was peripheral blood. The receptors come from a human donor in a cohort sampled during active COVID-19. CDR3s include the opening cysteine and the closing phenylalanine or tryptophan. A D gene is named only where the DNA matches it firmly. Clone size is not always given. Where it is, it says once, few, many or a class for expanded clones.

V gene	J gene	clone size	D gene	CDR3 DNA	CDR3 protein
TRBV18	TRBJ2-7	-	TRBD2	TGTGCCAGCTCACCACCGGGACTAGCCTACGAGCAGTACTTC	CASSPPGLAYEQYF
TRBV28	TRBJ1-1	-	TRBD1	TGTGCCAGCAGGTACAGGGACAGGTTGAACACTGAAGCTTTCTTT	CASRYRDRLNTEAFF
TRBV7-9	TRBJ2-1	-	TRBD1	TGTGCCAGCAGATTAGGACAGGGGAATGAGCAGTTCTTC	CASRLGQGNEQFF
TRBV28	TRBJ2-1	-	TRBD1	TGTGCCAGCAGGGGACAGGGGTTCAATGAGCAGTTCTTC	CASRGQGFNEQFF
TRBV28	TRBJ2-7	few	-	TGTGCCAGCAGTTTGAAATCCCGTACGGAGTACTTC	CASSLKSRTEYF
TRBV6-2/TRBV6-3	TRBJ2-1	once	TRBD2	TGTGCCAGCAGCCCACGGCGGCTAGCGGGGAACAATGAGCAGTTCTTC	CASSPRRLAGNNEQFF
TRBV19	TRBJ1-6	-	-	TGTGCCAGTAGTAGATCGGGGAGCTCCTATAATTCACCCCTCCACTTT	CASSRSGSSYNSPLHF
TRBV9	TRBJ1-6	-	TRBD1	TGTGCCAGCAGCTCCCACGACAGGGTAGACTATAATTCACCCCTCCACTTT	CASSSHDRVDYNSPLHF
TRBV3-1/TRBV3-2	TRBJ1-5	-	-	TGTGCCAGCAGCCAAGACAAGGCAGGGAATCAGCCCCAGCATTTT	CASSQDKAGNQPQHF
TRBV25-1	TRBJ2-2	-	-	TGTGCCAGCAACGGGTGGCTGAACACCGGGGAGCTGTTTTTT	CASNGWLNTGELFF
TRBV19	TRBJ2-7	once	TRBD1	TGTGCCAGTAGGGGACAGGGGGCGCAAAACGAGCAGTACTTC	CASRGQGAQNEQYF
TRBV28	TRBJ1-5	-	-	TGTGCCAGCAGACCACTGTCTGAGCCCCAGCATTTT	CASRPLSEPQHF
TRBV10-3	TRBJ2-5	once	TRBD1	TGTGCCATCAGTGAGGACAGGGGAGAGACCCAGTACTTC	CAISEDRGETQYF
TRBV3-1/TRBV3-2	TRBJ2-7	once	TRBD1	TGTGCCAGCAGCCTGCGGGGGACAGGGCCCTACGAGCAGTACTTC	CASSLRGTGPYEQYF
TRBV18	TRBJ1-4	-	TRBD1	TGTGCCAGCTCTTTAACAGGGGGAACGACTAATGAAAAACTGTTTTTT	CASSLTGGTTNEKLFF
TRBV29-1	TRBJ2-7	once	TRBD2	TGCAGCGCACTTGCTAGCGGGGAGACCTACGAGCAGTACTTC	CSALASGETYEQYF